The sequence of this TCR beta chain was determined in a study of Ad26.COV2.S vaccination and SARS-CoV-2 variants. General observations from the study: It was reported that spike-specific CD8+ and CD4+ T cell responses were substantially broad after vaccination. From the TCR breadth and depth analyses, total T cell responses may have been underestimated.

Profiled with immunoSEQ multiplex PCR; TCRdb holds only in-frame clones, not every one. The sample carries about 350,000 clones, 90% to 95% recorded once. The CDR3 has 15 residues. CDR1 is SGHRS and CDR2 is YFSETQ in the germline V gene. With V trimmed by 1 base and J by 2 bases, 5 bases remained unmatched. A word on this clone: No antigen is known for it.

Material: peripheral blood, obtained after recovery from COVID-19. This receptor was identified in a human donor who had recovered from COVID-19. The chain combines TRBV5-1 with TRBJ2-7; 8 bases line up with TRBD1. The CDR3 DNA reads as TGCGCCAGCAGCTTGCAAACAGGGGGAACCTACGAGCAGTACTTC. Its protein is CASSLQTGGTYEQYF.